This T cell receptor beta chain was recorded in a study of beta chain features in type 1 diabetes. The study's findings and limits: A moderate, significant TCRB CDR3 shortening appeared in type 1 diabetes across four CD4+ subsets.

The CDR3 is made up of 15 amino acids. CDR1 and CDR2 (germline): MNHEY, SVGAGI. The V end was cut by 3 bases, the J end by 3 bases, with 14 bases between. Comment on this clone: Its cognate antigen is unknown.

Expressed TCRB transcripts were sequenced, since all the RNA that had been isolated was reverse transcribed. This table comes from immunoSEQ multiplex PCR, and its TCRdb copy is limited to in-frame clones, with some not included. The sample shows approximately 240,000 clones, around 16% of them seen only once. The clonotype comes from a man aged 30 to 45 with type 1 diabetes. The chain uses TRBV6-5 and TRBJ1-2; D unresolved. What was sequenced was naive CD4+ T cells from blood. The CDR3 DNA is TGTGCCAGCAGTTATACGCGGAACGGCGACTATGGCTACACCTTC. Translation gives CASSYTRNGDYGYTF.